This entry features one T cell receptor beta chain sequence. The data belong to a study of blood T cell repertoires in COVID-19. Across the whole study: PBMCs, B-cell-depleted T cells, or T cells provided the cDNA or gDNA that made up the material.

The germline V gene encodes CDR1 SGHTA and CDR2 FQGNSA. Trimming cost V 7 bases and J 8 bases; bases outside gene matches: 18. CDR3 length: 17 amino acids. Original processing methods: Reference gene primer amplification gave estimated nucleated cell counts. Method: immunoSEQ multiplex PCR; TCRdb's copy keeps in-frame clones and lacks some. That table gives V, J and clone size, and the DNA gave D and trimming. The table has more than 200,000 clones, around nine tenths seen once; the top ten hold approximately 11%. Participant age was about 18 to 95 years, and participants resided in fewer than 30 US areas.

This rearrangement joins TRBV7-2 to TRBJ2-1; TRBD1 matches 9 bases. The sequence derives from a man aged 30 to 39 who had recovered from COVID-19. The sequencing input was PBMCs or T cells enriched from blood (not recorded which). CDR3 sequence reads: CASTGVMGTGPLDEQFF. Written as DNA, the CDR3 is TGTGCCAGCACCGGGGTCATGGGGACAGGGCCCTTGGATGAGCAGTTCTTC.